A single sample is the source of the 24 T cell receptor beta chains below, sequenced in a study of T cells in Graves' hyperthyroidism and ophthalmopathy. Amplification targeted TCR beta CDR3 regions from RNA transcripts. The TCR CDR3 first-round RT-PCR relied on the HTBI primer set. TCRdb re-derived calls from the multiplex PCR reads in MiXCR, one entry per CDR3 protein. Here the sample spans fewer than 900,000 distinct CDR3 sequences, 15% to 20% being singletons. What was sequenced was blood. The receptors here all came from a woman aged 50 to 60 with Graves' hyperthyroidism that later progressed to Graves' ophthalmopathy.

This clonotype was counted ten times or more. V usage is TRBV4-1 and J usage is TRBJ2-2; 10 bases fit TRBD2. V dropped 1 base and J dropped 2; count of bases not matched to a gene: 4. Germline V CDR1 and CDR2: MGHRA, YSYEKL. This CDR3 is 17 amino acids long. The CDR3 DNA sequence: TGCGCCAGCAGCCAAGGGAGGACTAGCGGCAACACCGGGGAGCTGTTTTTT. The encoded protein is CASSQGRTSGNTGELFF.

This chain uses TRBV10-3 with TRBJ1-6, with unresolved D. The V gene lost 0 bases and the J gene lost 9 bases, with 15 bases spanning the gap. CDR1 ENHRY and CDR2 SYGVKD come from the germline V gene. The CDR3 is made up of 16 amino acids. CDR3 in amino acids: CAISESFRVDGSPLHF. The CDR3 DNA sequence: TGTGCCATCAGTGAGTCATTTAGGGTTGACGGTTCACCCCTCCACTTT.

This clonotype was recorded many times. The chain carries TRBV3-1 and TRBJ2-4, with D possibly matching TRBD1 (5 bases). Trimming removed 4 bases at V and 2 bases at J, with 9 bases between. In germline, CDR1 is LGHDT, CDR2 YNNKEL (reference sequence). CDR3 length: 14 residues. CDR3 amino acids: CASSPQVSKNIQYF. The CDR3 region has the DNA TGTGCCAGCAGCCCACAGGTGTCCAAAAACATTCAGTACTTC.

This clonotype was observed at least ten times. This chain links TRBV11-2 with TRBJ1-4; a possible D gene is TRBD1 (5 bases). Germline CDR1 SGHAT, CDR2 FQNNGV. The CDR3 has 16 residues. Deletions cut 5 bases from V and 0 bases from J, with 13 bases between. In nucleotides, the CDR3 is TGTGCCAGCAGCCCGGACACCTACTCAACTAATGAAAAACTGTTTTTT. Translating gives CASSPDTYSTNEKLFF.

The rearrangement links TRBV14 to TRBJ2-1; TRBD1 agrees at 7 bases. CDR3 length: 17 residues. Trimming at V came to 5 bases and at J to 4 bases, leaving 14 bases not matched to a gene. Germline V lookup: CDR1 SGHDN, CDR2 FVKESK. The CDR3 nucleotides read TGTGCCAGCAGCACCCACAGGGGTCTGCTCAAGTACAATGAGCAGTTCTTC. It encodes CASSTHRGLLKYNEQFF.

This clonotype was detected only a few times. This chain connects TRBV20-1 to TRBJ2-7; 13 positions agree with TRBD2. The CDR3 extends over 14 amino acids. Losses at the gene ends were 3 bases for V and 3 bases for J; bases not matched to a gene: 2. Germline assignment: CDR1 DFQATT and CDR2 SNEGSKA (reference sequence). The CDR3 protein is CSARTSGGNYEQYF. The CDR3 DNA sequence: TGCAGTGCTAGGACTAGCGGGGGGAACTACGAGCAGTACTTC.

The J gene is TRBJ2-1, the V gene TRBV6-1; D unclear. The CDR3 covers 12 residues. CDR1 and CDR2 from the germline V gene are MNHNS and SASEGT. Trimming shortened V by 6 bases and J by 5 bases, and 8 bases separated the two germline ends. The CDR3 bases are TGTGCCAGCAGCTCCCAGGACAATGAGCAGTTCTTC. The encoded protein is CASSSQDNEQFF.

The chain links TRBV20-1 to TRBJ2-5, with D tentatively TRBD2 (5 bases). Germline V gene lookup returns CDR1 DFQATT and CDR2 SNEGSKA (reference sequence). V lost 3 bases and J 3 bases, leaving 17 bases between the germline ends. The CDR3 totals 15 residues. In DNA, the CDR3 is TGCAGTGCTAGTCTCGGTGTTAGCGAAAAAGAGACCCAGTACTTC. It codes for CSASLGVSEKETQYF.

The chain joins TRBV2 to TRBJ1-1, with D possibly TRBD1 on 6 matching bases. CDR1 and CDR2 (germline): SNHLY, FYNNEI. CDR3 length: 15 amino acids. V was pared by 2 bases and J by 5 bases, with 15 bases between. The CDR3 DNA follows: TGTGCCAGCAGTGAACACAGGGCTTCGGGTACTGAAGCTTTCTTT. Amino acid sequence: CASSEHRASGTEAFF.

On this clonotype: The DNA is left out, because the CDR3 cannot be placed on it with certainty; the CDR3 is given as TCRdb lists it. The V call is TRBV2, the J call TRBJ2-2; the DNA was not used to check the table's D call, TRBD1. Germline CDR1 and CDR2: SNHLY and FYNNEI. The CDR3 region is 21 residues in length, termini included. The CDR3: CASRAGASFEQYFGPVGELFF.

This sequence joins TRBV27 and TRBJ1-5; D gene unclear. Germline lookup yields CDR1 MNHEY and CDR2 SMNVEV (reference sequence). V lost 4 bases and J 9 bases, leaving 10 bases between the germline ends. The CDR3 is 12 residues long. CDR3 nucleotides: TGTGCCAGCAGTTCCCGATTGGGGCCCCAGCATTTT. It translates to CASSSRLGPQHF.

The J gene is TRBJ1-1, the V gene TRBV19; perhaps TRBD1 as D (5 bases). The V and J ends lost 7 bases and 1 base respectively, with 10 bases between them. CDR3 length equals 13 residues. CDR1 and CDR2 (germline): LNHDA, SQIVND (reference sequence). CDR3 loop: CASMGLRNTEAFF. The CDR3, as DNA: TGTGCCAGTATGGGACTTCGGAACACTGAAGCTTTCTTT. Supplemented by reference TRBV19 and TRBJ1-1, the full variable domain reads DGGITQSPKYLFRKEGQNVTLSCEQNLNHDAMYWYRQDPGQGLRLIYYSQIVNDFQKGDIAEGYSVSREKKESFPLTVTSAQKNPTAFYLCASMGLRNTEAFFGQGTRLTVV.

This clonotype was found many times. This chain connects TRBV3-1 to TRBJ2-5, with D unclear. There are 13 residues in the CDR3. V lost 0 bases to trimming and J lost 4 bases, with 6 bases between them. Germline CDR1 LGHDT, CDR2 YNNKEL (reference sequence). CDR3: CASSQEVRETQYF. In DNA form, the CDR3 reads TGTGCCAGCAGCCAAGAGGTCCGAGAGACCCAGTACTTC.

This clonotype has ten or more counts. The J gene is TRBJ1-1, the V gene TRBV6-5, with a tentative D call TRBD1 (6 bases). Germline CDR1 MNHEY, CDR2 SVGAGI. This CDR3 has 16 residues. Trimming removed 0 bases at V and 0 bases at J, with 11 bases between. CDR3 loop: CASSYSGGSLNTEAFF. In DNA form, the CDR3 reads TGTGCCAGCAGTTACTCGGGGGGCAGTCTGAACACTGAAGCTTTCTTT.

The chain carries TRBV12-3 or TRBV12-4 and TRBJ2-5, with D uncertain. This CDR3 contains 13 residues. V was pared by 5 bases and J by 10 bases, with 17 bases between. CDR3 in amino acids: CASSPPTWDDQYF. The DNA of the CDR3 is TGTGCCAGCAGTCCCCCAACATGGGATGACCAGTACTTC.

The V gene is TRBV5-6, the J gene TRBJ1-4; 12 nucleotides match TRBD1. Germline trimming cut 4 bases from V and 7 bases from J; bases unmatched to any gene: 5. Germline assignment: CDR1 SGHDT and CDR2 YYEEEE. This CDR3 contains 15 residues. The DNA for the CDR3 is TGTGCCAGCAGCCTCGGGACAGGGGGCCTTGAAAAACTGTTTTTT. Protein sequence: CASSLGTGGLEKLFF.

This chain connects TRBV27 to TRBJ1-6, with a weak D call TRBD1 (6 bases). The CDR3 totals 16 residues. Germline CDR1 is MNHEY and CDR2 is SMNVEV (reference sequence). Trimming cost V 6 bases and J 5 bases, with 17 bases left between them. CDR3 loop: CASRQQQGADNSPLHF. The DNA of the CDR3 is TGTGCCAGCAGACAACAACAGGGAGCGGATAATTCACCCCTCCACTTT.

There are many counts of this clonotype. This chain joins TRBV5-1 and TRBJ2-1; D not certain. This CDR3 is built from 13 residues. Trimming cost V 2 bases and J 9 bases, with 12 bases left between them. Germline V lookup: CDR1 SGHRS, CDR2 YFSETQ. In DNA form, the CDR3 reads TGCGCCAGCAGCTTCCTCGCATCCGGTGAGCAGTTCTTC. Translated: CASSFLASGEQFF.

This clonotype was seen repeatedly, ten times or more. The rearrangement joins TRBV9 to TRBJ2-3; possible D gene TRBD2, 6 bases. CDR1 is SGDLS, CDR2 YYNGEE, per germline. The CDR3 is 17 residues long. V lost 0 bases and J 0 bases, leaving 14 bases between the germline ends. CDR3 residues: CASSVAYGGRSTDTQYF. The CDR3 DNA reads as TGTGCCAGCAGCGTAGCTTACGGAGGGAGGAGCACAGATACGCAGTATTTT.

Many counts were recorded for this clonotype. V is TRBV5-1 and J is TRBJ2-1; 7 bases map to TRBD1. The CDR3 runs to 15 residues. In germline, CDR1 is SGHRS, CDR2 YFSETQ. Trimming took 0 bases from V and 4 from J; bases not matched to a gene: 4. CDR3 sequence reads: CASSLDTGDYNEQFF. The CDR3 DNA follows: TGCGCCAGCAGCTTGGATACAGGGGATTACAATGAGCAGTTCTTC. The variable domain in full, with the rest retrieved from reference TRBV5-1 and TRBJ2-1, is KAGVTQTPRYLIKTRGQQVTLSCSPISGHRSVSWYQQTPGQGLQFLFEYFSETQRNKGNFPGRFSGRQFSNSRSEMNVSTLELGDSALYLCASSLDTGDYNEQFFGPGTRLTVL.

This chain uses TRBV7-9 with TRBJ1-1, with unresolved D. V lost 5 bases, J lost 11 bases, and 21 bases lay in between. CDR1 is SEHNR and CDR2 is FQNEAQ in the germline V gene (reference sequence). The CDR3 totals 14 residues. CDR3 in DNA: TGTGCCAGCAGCCAAAGCAACCAGGAGATTTGGGCTTTCTTT. Protein sequence: CASSQSNQEIWAFF.

In this sample, this clonotype turned up many times. The chain couples TRBV29-1 to TRBJ1-1, with TRBD1 identical over 7 bases. In germline, CDR1 is SQVTM, CDR2 ANQGSEA. The CDR3 has 12 residues. Trimming cost V 6 bases and J 4 bases; bases outside gene matches: 5. The CDR3 region has the DNA TGCAGCGTCGACCACAGGGGCACTGAAGCTTTCTTT. Encoded protein: CSVDHRGTEAFF.

V is TRBV10-3 and J is TRBJ1-3; D unresolved. There are 12 residues in the CDR3. Germline V gene lookup returns CDR1 ENHRY and CDR2 SYGVKD. V lost 8 bases and J lost 0, with 5 bases in between. This CDR3 reads CAISGSGNTIYF. The DNA for the CDR3 is TGTGCCATCTCAGGCTCTGGAAACACCATATATTTT.

The genes are TRBV10-3 and TRBJ1-5, with a tentative D call TRBD1 (6 bases). Looked up from germline, CDR1 is ENHRY and CDR2 is SYGVKD. V was clipped by 0 bases and J by 3 bases, with 12 bases between them. This CDR3 spans 16 amino acids. Written as DNA, the CDR3 is TGTGCCATCAGTGAGTCTGGCAGGGGTGACAATCAGCCCCAGCATTTT. This gives the protein CAISESGRGDNQPQHF.